This T cell receptor beta chain was observed in a study of cytomegalovirus exposure and HLA in healthy donors. Researchers ran the PCR with 60 Vbeta and 13 Jbeta primers. This table comes from immunoSEQ multiplex PCR, and its TCRdb copy is limited to in-frame clones, with some not included. The table has roughly 240,000 clones, more than 75% seen once. Regarding the study as a whole: Association of a missense DCLRE1C variant with TCR beta V- and J-gene trimming was reported in a later analysis.

Unmatched junction bases numbered 7, after V lost 2 bases and J lost 8 bases. CDR1 is MRHNA and CDR2 is SNTAGT in the germline V gene. The CDR3 consists of 15 residues. Remarks on this clone: Its antigen is undetermined.

The specimen sequenced was PBMCs. The V call is TRBV6-4, the J call TRBJ2-3; 10 nucleotides agree with TRBD2. This clonotype was obtained from a girl aged 2-10 years in good health and CMV-seronegative. CDR3 bases: TGTGCCAGCAGTGACGAAGCGGGAGGGCTAGGTACGCAGTATTTT. As protein: CASSDEAGGLGTQYF.